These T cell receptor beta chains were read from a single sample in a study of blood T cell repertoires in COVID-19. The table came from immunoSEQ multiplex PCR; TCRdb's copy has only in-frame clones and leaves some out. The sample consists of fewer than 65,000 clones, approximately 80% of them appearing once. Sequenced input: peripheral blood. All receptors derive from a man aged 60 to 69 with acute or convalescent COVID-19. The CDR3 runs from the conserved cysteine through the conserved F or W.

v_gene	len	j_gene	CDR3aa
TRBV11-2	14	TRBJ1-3	CASSPGAGVNTIYF
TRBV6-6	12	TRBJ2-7	CASSFQGDEQYF
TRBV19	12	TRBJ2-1	CASRATPYEQFF
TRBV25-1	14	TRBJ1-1	CASSKPGGNTEAFF
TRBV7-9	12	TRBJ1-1	CASSSQTGEAFF
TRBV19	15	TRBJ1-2	CASSRFDRAAYGYTF
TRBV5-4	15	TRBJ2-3	CASSLPGLITDTQYF
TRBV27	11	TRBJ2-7	CASSFGSEQYF
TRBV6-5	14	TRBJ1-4	CASSAGGLAEKLFF
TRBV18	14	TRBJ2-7	CASRAVTGGYEQYF
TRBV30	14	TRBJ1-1	CAWSVVGVNTEAFF
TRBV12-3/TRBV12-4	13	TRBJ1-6	CASSYDQGSPLHF
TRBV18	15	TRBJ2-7	CASSPFYESSYEQYF
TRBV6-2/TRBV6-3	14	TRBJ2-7	CASSYSTSGYEQYF
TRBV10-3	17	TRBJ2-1	CAISDNIRQSYNVEQFF
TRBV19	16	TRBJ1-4	CASSRQMTATNEKLFF
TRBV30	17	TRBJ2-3	CAWSAGTSGDFTDTQYF
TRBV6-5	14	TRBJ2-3	CASSQTPSTDTQYF
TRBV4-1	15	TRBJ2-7	CASSQPSGGAYEQYF
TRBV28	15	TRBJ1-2	CASSLFAGGAGGYTF
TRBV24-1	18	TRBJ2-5	CATSDGQVGRGGWKTQYF
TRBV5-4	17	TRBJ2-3	CASSVLRQRGGTDTQYF
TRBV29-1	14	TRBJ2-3	CSVDPGVGTDTQYF
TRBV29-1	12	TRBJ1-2	CSVGSGNYGYTF
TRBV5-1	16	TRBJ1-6	CASSLGLQGVRSPLHF
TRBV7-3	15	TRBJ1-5	CASSLRQGSNQPQHF
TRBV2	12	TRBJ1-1	CASMRENTEAFF
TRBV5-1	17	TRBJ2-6	CASSPRPGQVGANVLTF
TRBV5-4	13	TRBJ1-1	CASSLAGNTEAFF
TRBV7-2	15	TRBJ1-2	CASREKDRGLYGYTF
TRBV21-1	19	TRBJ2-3	CASSKVAGGARGFADTQYF
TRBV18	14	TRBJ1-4	CASSRDRLNEKLFF
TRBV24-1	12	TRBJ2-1	CATSGQGDEQFF
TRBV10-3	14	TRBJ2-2	CAISSGTPGGELFF
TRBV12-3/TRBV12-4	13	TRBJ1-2	CASSSGQNYGYTF
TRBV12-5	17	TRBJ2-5	CASGLVLTSEEKETQYF
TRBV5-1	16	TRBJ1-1	CASSFSGTHQNTEAFF
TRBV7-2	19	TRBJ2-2	CASSLLGTSGGLSTGELFF
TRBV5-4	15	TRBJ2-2	CASSLFAGETGELFF
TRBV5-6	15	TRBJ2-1	CASSSPRTADNEQFF
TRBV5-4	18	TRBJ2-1	CASSLWSSGGPTYNEQFF
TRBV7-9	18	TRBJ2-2	CASSLILKGAIYTGELFF
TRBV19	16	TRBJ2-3	CASSMGLAGGRDTQYF
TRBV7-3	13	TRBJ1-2	CASSLGGDYGYTF
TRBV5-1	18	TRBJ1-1	CASSFNQVTRRANTEAFF
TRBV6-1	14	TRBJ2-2	CASSELTHTGELFF
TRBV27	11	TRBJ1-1	CASSRAGQAFF
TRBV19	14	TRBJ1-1	CASRRMDRGTEAFF
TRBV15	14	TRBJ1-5	CATSSSRGSQPQHF
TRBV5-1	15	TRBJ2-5	CASSLETEGQETQYF
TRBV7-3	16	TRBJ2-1	CASSIQGAGTHNEQFF
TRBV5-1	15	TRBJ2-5	CASSLRGRGQETQYF
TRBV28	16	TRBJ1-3	CASSLRDSGLGNTIYF
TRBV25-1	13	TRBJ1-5	CASRQGSNQPQHF
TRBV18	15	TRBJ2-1	CASSTTGTDYNEQFF
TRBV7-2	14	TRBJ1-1	CASSLPLVNTEAFF
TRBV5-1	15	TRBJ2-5	CASSLLDGVQETQYF
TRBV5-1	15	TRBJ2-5	CASRPITSGEETQYF